This note documents a single TCR beta chain sequence. Its antigen is as yet unknown. TCRB transcripts that were expressed got sequenced, as all of the isolated RNA had been reverse transcribed. Sequencing was performed with immunoSEQ multiplex PCR; in TCRdb, only in-frame clones are kept and a portion is missing. Of 600,000 to 700,000 clones in the sample, roughly 13% were seen once. This sample was included in a study of beta chain features in type 1 diabetes. Overall study context: On cell yields, gender and age, patients and healthy donors were similar. Study observations and caveats: Patients with Type 1 diabetes showed moderately but significantly shorter TCRB CDR3s in all four CD4+ subsets. PCR might favor shorter templates, but any such skew would affect patients and controls equally.

Germline CDR1 reads SGHTS; CDR2 reads YDEGEE. Trimming removed 4 bases from V and 3 bases from J, with 14 bases in between. The CDR3 spans 14 residues. Naive, central memory, regulatory and stem cell-like memory cells within the CD4+ compartment were sorted using CD45RO/CCR7/CD25/CD127/CD95/CD27. The sample taken for sequencing was naive CD4+ T cells from blood. The source of this sequence is a man aged 18 to 29 with type 1 diabetes. V usage is TRBV5-8 and J usage is TRBJ2-7; D call uncertain. CDR3 amino acids: CASSQSAHLYEQYF. In nucleotides, the CDR3 is TGTGCCAGCAGCCAGTCTGCACATCTCTACGAGCAGTACTTC.